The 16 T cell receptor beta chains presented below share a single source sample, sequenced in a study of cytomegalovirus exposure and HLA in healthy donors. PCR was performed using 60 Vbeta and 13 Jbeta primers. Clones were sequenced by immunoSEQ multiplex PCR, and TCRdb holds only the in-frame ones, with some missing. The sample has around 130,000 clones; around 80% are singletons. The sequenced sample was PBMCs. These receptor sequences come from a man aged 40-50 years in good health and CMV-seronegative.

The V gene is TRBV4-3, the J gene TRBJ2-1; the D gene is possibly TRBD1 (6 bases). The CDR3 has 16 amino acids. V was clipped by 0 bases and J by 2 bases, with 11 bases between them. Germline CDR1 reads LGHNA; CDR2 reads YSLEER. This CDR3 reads CASSQEGAGAYNEQFF. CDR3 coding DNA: TGCGCCAGCAGCCAAGAAGGGGCAGGGGCCTACAATGAGCAGTTCTTC.

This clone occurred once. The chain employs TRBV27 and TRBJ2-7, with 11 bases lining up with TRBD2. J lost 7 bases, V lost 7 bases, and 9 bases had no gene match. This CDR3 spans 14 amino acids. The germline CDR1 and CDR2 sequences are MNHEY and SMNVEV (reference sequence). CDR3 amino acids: CASKPGLAVGEQYF. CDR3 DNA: TGTGCCAGCAAACCGGGACTAGCGGTGGGGGAGCAGTACTTC.

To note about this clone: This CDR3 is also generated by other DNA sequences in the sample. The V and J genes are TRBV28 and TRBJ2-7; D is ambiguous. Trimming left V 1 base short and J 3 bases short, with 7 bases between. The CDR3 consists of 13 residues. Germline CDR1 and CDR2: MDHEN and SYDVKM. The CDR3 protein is CASSLSPSYEQYF. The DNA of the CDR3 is TGTGCCAGCAGTTTATCACCCAGCTACGAGCAGTACTTC.

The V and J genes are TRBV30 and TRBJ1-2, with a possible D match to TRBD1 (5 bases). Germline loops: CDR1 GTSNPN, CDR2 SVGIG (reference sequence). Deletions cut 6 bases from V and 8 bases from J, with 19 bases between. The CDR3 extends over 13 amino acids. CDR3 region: CACTPGGKGGYTF. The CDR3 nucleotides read TGTGCCTGTACCCCGGGGGGGAAAGGGGGCTACACCTTC.

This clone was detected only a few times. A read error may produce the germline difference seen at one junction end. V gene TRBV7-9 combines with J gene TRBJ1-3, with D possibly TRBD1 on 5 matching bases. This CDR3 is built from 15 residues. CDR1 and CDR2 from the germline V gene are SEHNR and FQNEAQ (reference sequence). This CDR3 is CSSSSAGSSGNTIYF. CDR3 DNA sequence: TGTTCCAGCAGCTCAGCAGGGAGCTCTGGAAACACCATATATTTT.

In DNA form, the CDR3 reads TGCGCCAGCAGCTTAGCCGCGGGGGGGCTTGATGTCGAGCAGTACTTC. Translation gives CASSLAAGGLDVEQYF. V is TRBV5-1 and J is TRBJ2-7; 9 bases align to TRBD2. The V segment lost 2 bases and the J segment 6 bases; nucleotides outside the gene matches: 12. This CDR3 comprises 16 residues. CDR1 and CDR2 from the germline V gene are SGHRS and YFSETQ.

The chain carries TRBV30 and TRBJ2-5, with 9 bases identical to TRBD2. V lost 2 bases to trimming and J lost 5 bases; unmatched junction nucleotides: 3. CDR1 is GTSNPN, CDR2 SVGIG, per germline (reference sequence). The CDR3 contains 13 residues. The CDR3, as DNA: TGTGCCTGGAGTTTGGCGGGAGGGGAGACCCAGTACTTC. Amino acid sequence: CAWSLAGGETQYF.

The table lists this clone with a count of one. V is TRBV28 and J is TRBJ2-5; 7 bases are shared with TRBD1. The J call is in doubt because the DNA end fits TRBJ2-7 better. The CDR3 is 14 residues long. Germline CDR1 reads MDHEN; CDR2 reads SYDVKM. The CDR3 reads CASSQQGPTHEQYF. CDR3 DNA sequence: TGTGCCAGCAGCCAACAGGGGCCCACCCACGAGCAGTACTTC.

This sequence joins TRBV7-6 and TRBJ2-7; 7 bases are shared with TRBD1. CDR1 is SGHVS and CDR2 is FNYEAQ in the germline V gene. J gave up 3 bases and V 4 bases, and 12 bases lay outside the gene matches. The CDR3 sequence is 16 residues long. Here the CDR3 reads CASSYRSTGAVYEQYF. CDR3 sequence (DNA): TGTGCCAGCAGCTATCGTTCTACAGGGGCCGTCTACGAGCAGTACTTC.

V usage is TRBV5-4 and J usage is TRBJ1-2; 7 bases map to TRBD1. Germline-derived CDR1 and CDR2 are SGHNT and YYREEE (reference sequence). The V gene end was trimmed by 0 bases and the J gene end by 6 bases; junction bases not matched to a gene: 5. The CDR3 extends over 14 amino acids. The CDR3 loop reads CASSLGGTGDGYTF. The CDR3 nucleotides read TGTGCCAGCAGCTTGGGGGGAACAGGGGATGGCTACACCTTC.

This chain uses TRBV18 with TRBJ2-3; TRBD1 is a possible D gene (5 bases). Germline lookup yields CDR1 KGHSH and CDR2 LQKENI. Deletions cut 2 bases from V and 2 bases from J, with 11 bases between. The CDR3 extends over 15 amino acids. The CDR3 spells CASSPGVQDTDTQYF. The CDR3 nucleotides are TGTGCCAGCTCACCAGGGGTACAGGACACAGATACGCAGTATTTT.

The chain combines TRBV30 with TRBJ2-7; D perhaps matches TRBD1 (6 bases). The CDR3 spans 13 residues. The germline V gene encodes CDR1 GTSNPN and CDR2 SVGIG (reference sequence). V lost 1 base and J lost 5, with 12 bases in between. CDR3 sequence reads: CAWSGGRGHEQYF. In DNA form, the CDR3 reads TGTGCCTGGAGTGGTGGCAGGGGCCACGAGCAGTACTTC. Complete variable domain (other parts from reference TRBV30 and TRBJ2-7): SQTIHQWPATLVQPVGSPLSLECTVEGTSNPNLYWYRQAAGRGLQLLFYSVGIGQISSEVPQNLSASRPQDRQFILSSKKLLLSDSGFYLCAWSGGRGHEQYFGPGTRLTVT.

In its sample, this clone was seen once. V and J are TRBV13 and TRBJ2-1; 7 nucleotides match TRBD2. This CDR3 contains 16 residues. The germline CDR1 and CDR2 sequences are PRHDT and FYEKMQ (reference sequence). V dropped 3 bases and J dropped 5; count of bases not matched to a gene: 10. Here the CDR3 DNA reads TGTGCCAGCAGCTTTCGGCTAGCGGTTAAAGACAATGAGCAGTTCTTC. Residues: CASSFRLAVKDNEQFF.

The CDR3 spells CASSELGTTGRTDTQYF. For the CDR3, the DNA is TGTGCCAGCAGCGAGCTTGGGACAACTGGCCGCACAGATACGCAGTATTTT. This chain connects TRBV9 to TRBJ2-3; D is possibly TRBD1 (6 bases). This CDR3 spans 17 amino acids. Trimming pared 3 bases from V and 1 base from J, leaving 18 bases between. Germline V gives CDR1 SGDLS, CDR2 YYNGEE. Drawing the rest from reference TRBV9 and TRBJ2-3, the complete variable domain is DSGVTQTPKHLITATGQRVTLRCSPRSGDLSVYWYQQSLDQGLQFLIQYYNGEERAKGNILERFSAQQFPDLHSELNLSSLELGDSALYFCASSELGTTGRTDTQYFGPGTRLTVL.

The DNA of the CDR3 is TGTGCCAGCAGCTTAGACGTACGGGGTAATGATGGCTACACCTTC. It yields the protein CASSLDVRGNDGYTF. V usage is TRBV7-8 and J usage is TRBJ1-2; no firm D call. CDR1 is SGHVS, CDR2 FQNEAQ, per germline. This CDR3 has 15 residues. V gave up 1 base and J gave up 6 bases, with 15 bases separating them.

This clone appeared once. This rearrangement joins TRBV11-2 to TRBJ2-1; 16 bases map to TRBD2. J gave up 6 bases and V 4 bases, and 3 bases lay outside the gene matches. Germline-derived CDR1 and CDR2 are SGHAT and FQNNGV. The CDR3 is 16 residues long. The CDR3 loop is CASSWGLAGGGNEQFF. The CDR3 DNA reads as TGTGCCAGCAGCTGGGGACTAGCGGGAGGGGGCAATGAGCAGTTCTTC.